This TCR beta chain was captured in a study of T cell repertoires in cytomegalovirus infection. Study results and caveats: Carriage of CMV together with the relevant HLA was identifiable through cumulative public TCR beta family frequency.

From the reads, TCRdb called clonotypes with MiXCR, one entry per CDR3 protein. The table records 700,000 to 850,000 distinct CDR3 sequences, about 30% of them present only once. Ten or more counts support this clonotype. Its specificity is unknown. The CDR3 has 18 residues. V was pared by 1 base and J by 0 bases, with 9 bases of the junction left unmatched. Germline V gives CDR1 SGHTA, CDR2 FQGNSA. This TCR derives from a human donor in good health (CMV status not recorded). Some clones in this sample may be carry-over from other donors' samples. This material consisted of cultured CD8+ T cells from PBMCs, taken from culture after CMV antigen stimulation. The chain carries TRBV7-2 and TRBJ2-3, with 8 bases aligning to TRBD2. In DNA form, the CDR3 reads TGTGCCAGCAGCTTAGAACTAGCGGATCACTTCAGCACAGATACGCAGTATTTT. This encodes CASSLELADHFSTDTQYF.